Included here is one T cell receptor beta chain sequence, with context. Its matching antigen is unknown. Unstimulated regulatory T cells (CD4+CD25+CD127-), CD4+CD25- non-regulatory cells, CD4 and CD8 cells were FACS-sorted from thawed PBMCs. The V segment lost 3 bases and the J segment 4 bases; nucleotides outside the gene matches: 6. The CDR3 is 14 residues long. The V gene's germline CDR1 is SGHRS and CDR2 YFSETQ. The sample originates from a study of Tregs in tolerant kidney transplant recipients. Study-wide results and caveats: The most relevant donor-specific Treg TCRbeta repertoire apparently came from expansion with activated donor B cells.

Data came from immunoSEQ multiplex PCR; TCRdb stores just in-frame clones and leaves some out. The sample includes around 230,000 clones, more than 65% of them seen just once. Sequencing was carried out using CD4+ T cells from blood. The receptor was isolated from a human donor in good health. The V call is TRBV5-1, the J call TRBJ2-7; TRBD2 matches at 8 bases. The CDR3 loop reads CASSSTSVTYEQYF. The DNA for the CDR3 is TGCGCCAGCAGCTCGACTAGCGTTACATACGAGCAGTACTTC.